This TCR beta chain derives from a study of blood T cell repertoires in COVID-19. About the study: COVID-19 samples collected from the United States, Italy and Spain covered acute and convalescent phases. PBMCs, B-cell-depleted T cells, or T cells provided the cDNA or gDNA that made up the material.

Per the study methods: Counts of nucleated cells, estimated from reference gene primer amplification, were obtained. Profiled with immunoSEQ multiplex PCR; TCRdb holds only in-frame clones, not every one. The V and J calls and clone size are taken from that table; D and trimming were inferred from the DNA. The sample contains about 66,000 clones, more than 70% of which appear only once. This CDR3 contains 17 residues. The ends were cut back, 0 bases at V and 10 bases at J, with 23 bases in the middle. Germline CDR1 and CDR2: SGDLS and YYNGEE. The TCR comes from a man aged 50 to 60 with active COVID-19. This chain links TRBV9 with TRBJ2-1; TRBD1 is a possible D gene (6 bases). The sample was peripheral blood. The CDR3 region has the DNA TGTGCCAGCAGCGTAGGGTTTTTTGGCCCAATAAGGGGGGAGCAGTTCTTC. Translating gives CASSVGFFGPIRGEQFF. Supplemented by reference TRBV9 and TRBJ2-1, the full variable domain reads DSGVTQTPKHLITATGQRVTLRCSPRSGDLSVYWYQQSLDQGLQFLIQYYNGEERAKGNILERFSAQQFPDLHSELNLSSLELGDSALYFCASSVGFFGPIRGEQFFGPGTRLTVL.